Below, 6 T cell receptor beta chains from the same sample are listed, as sequenced in a study of cytomegalovirus exposure and HLA in healthy donors. 13 Jbeta primers and 60 Vbeta primers were used for the PCR. Sequenced by immunoSEQ multiplex PCR; TCRdb stores in-frame clones only, minus some. The sample consists of roughly 140,000 clones, over 75% of them appearing once. Sequencing used PBMCs. The receptors here all came from a male donor in good health and CMV-seronegative.

The chain couples TRBV6-5 to TRBJ1-2; TRBD1 aligns across 7 bases. With V trimmed by 1 base and J by 4 bases, 9 bases remained unmatched. The length of the CDR3 is 16 residues. Germline V gives CDR1 MNHEY, CDR2 SVGAGI. The CDR3 DNA is TGTGCCAGCAGTTACTTGGAGACAGGGTTTGTCTATGGCTACACCTTC. As protein: CASSYLETGFVYGYTF.

This chain uses TRBV11-2 with TRBJ1-5; D might be TRBD1 (5 bases). This CDR3 is 13 amino acids long. The V and J ends lost 1 base and 11 bases respectively, with 12 bases between them. Germline-derived CDR1 and CDR2 are SGHAT and FQNNGV. CDR3 DNA sequence: TGTGCCAGCAGCTTAGCGGAGGGGCAGTCCCAGCATTTT. Its translation is CASSLAEGQSQHF.

This chain uses TRBV6-5 with TRBJ2-7, with a weak D call TRBD1 (5 bases). The CDR3 is 14 amino acids. Between the trimmed V and J ends, which lost 0 bases and 1 base, there was a span of 7 bases. Germline V CDR1 and CDR2: MNHEY, SVGAGI. The DNA for the CDR3 is TGTGCCAGCAGTTACTCGTACAGGTCCTACGAGCAGTACTTC. Translated, it gives CASSYSYRSYEQYF.

V and J are TRBV7-2 and TRBJ2-3; unclear D gene. Per the germline V gene, CDR1 is SGHTA and CDR2 is FQGNSA. With 5 bases removed from V and 5 bases from J, the gap between germline ends came to 8 bases. The CDR3 covers 12 residues. The CDR3: CASSRSRDTQYF. The CDR3 DNA follows: TGTGCCAGCAGCCGATCTAGAGATACGCAGTATTTT.

The chain recombines TRBV7-6 with TRBJ2-1; D perhaps matches TRBD2 (5 bases). The CDR3 runs 13 residues. Germline CDR1 reads SGHVS; CDR2 reads FNYEAQ. Trimming took off 1 base at V and 10 bases at J, with 11 bases between the two ends. CDR3 nucleotide sequence: TGTGCCAGCAGCTTAGGCGGGTTTGGGGAGCAGTTCTTC. It translates to CASSLGGFGEQFF.

The chain's CDR3 is CASGFSLDRARKLFF. The DNA of the CDR3 is TGTGCTAGTGGTTTTTCCCTTGACAGGGCGAGGAAACTGTTTTTT. The chain recombines TRBV12-5 with TRBJ1-4, with 7 bases aligning to TRBD1. The CDR3 loop spans 15 amino acids. V gave up 3 bases and J gave up 11 bases; unmatched junction bases: 12. Germline V lookup: CDR1 LGHNT, CDR2 FRNRAP.